This TCR beta chain originates from a study of blood T cell repertoires in COVID-19. About the study: The United States, Italy and Spain provided the acute and convalescent COVID-19 samples. From T cells, B-cell-depleted T cells, or PBMCs came the material, which was cDNA or gDNA.

With 6 bases clipped from V and 4 bases from J, the junction kept 9 bases outside the gene matches. The germline V gene has CDR1 MNHEY and CDR2 SVGAGI. The length of the CDR3 is 15 residues. Under the authors' procedure: Estimates of nucleated cell counts were drawn from the amplification of reference gene primers. Libraries were prepared by immunoSEQ multiplex PCR; TCRdb keeps only in-frame clonotypes and omits some of them. The V and J calls and clone size come from that table; D and trimming were worked out from the DNA. The repertoire holds some 150,000 clones, with just over 85% as singletons. The chain employs TRBV6-5 and TRBJ1-5, with 7 bases fitting TRBD1. The TCR sequence derives from a man aged 70-80 years with acute or convalescent COVID-19. Sequencing was carried out using peripheral blood. DNA for the CDR3: TGTGCCAGCAGCCCCGACAGGGCGGGAAATCAGCCCCAGCATTTT. It is translated as CASSPDRAGNQPQHF.